This paragraph reports one T cell receptor (beta chain). This CDR3 contains 15 residues. V was clipped by 1 base and J by 0 bases, with 11 bases between them. Germline V gene data show CDR1 as SGHRS and CDR2 as YFSETQ. The sample originates from a study of blood T cell repertoires in COVID-19. Study overall: Some COVID-19 samples were acute and others convalescent; all came from the United States, Italy and Spain. In each case, the material was cDNA or gDNA derived from T cells, B-cell-depleted T cells, or PBMCs.

In the study's own analysis: Estimated nucleated cell counts came from reference gene primer amplification. Repertoires were generated with immunoSEQ multiplex PCR, while TCRdb's copy carries only in-frame clones and drops some. The DNA gave D and trimming, while V, J and clone size come from that table. The repertoire includes more than 100,000 clones, roughly 83% of them detected once, and around 15% sits in the top ten. This clonotype was sampled from a woman aged 45 to 65 with acute or convalescent COVID-19. The sample was peripheral blood. V gene TRBV5-1 combines with J gene TRBJ2-7; tentatively, D is TRBD1 (5 bases). The CDR3, as DNA: TGCGCCAGCAGCTTGACGGACACGTCCTCCTACGAGCAGTACTTC. Protein sequence: CASSLTDTSSYEQYF.